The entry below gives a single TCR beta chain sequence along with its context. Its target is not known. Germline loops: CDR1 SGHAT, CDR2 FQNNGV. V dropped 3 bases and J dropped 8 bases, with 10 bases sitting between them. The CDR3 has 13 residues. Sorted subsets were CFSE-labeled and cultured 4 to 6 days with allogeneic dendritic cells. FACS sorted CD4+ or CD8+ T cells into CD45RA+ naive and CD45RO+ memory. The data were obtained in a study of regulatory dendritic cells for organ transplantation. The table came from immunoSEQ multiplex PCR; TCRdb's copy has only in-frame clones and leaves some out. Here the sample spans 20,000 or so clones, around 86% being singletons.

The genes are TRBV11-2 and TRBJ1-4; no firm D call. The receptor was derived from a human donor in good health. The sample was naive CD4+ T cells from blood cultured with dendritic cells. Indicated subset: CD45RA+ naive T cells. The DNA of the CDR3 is TGTGCCAGCAGCTTCCAAAGGAGGGAAAAACTGTTTTTT. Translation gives CASSFQRREKLFF. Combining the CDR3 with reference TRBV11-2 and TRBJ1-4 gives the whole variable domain EAGVAQSPRYKIIEKRQSVAFWCNPISGHATLYWYQQILGQGPKLLIQFQNNGVVDDSQLPKDRFSAERLKGVDSTLKIQPAKLEDSAVYLCASSFQRREKLFFGSGTQLSVL.